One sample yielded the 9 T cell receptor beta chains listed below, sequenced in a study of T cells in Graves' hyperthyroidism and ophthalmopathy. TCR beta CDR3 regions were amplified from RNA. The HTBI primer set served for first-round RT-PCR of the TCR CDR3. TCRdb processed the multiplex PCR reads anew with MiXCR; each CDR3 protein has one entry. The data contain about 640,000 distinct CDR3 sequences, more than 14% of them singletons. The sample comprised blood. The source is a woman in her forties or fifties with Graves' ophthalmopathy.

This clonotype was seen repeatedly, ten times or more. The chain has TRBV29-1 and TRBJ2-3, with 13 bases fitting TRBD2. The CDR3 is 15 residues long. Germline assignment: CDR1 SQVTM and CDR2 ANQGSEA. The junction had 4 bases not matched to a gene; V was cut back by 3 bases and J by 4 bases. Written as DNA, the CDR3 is TGCAGCGTTGATCTGACTAGCGGGAGGCCAGATACGCAGTATTTT. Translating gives CSVDLTSGRPDTQYF.

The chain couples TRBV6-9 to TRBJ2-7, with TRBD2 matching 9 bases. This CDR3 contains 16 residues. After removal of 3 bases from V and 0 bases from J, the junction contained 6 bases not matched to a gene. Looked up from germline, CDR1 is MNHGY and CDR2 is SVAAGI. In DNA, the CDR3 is TGTGCCAGCAGTTACTCGAATAGCGGGAGCTCCTACGAGCAGTACTTC. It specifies CASSYSNSGSSYEQYF.

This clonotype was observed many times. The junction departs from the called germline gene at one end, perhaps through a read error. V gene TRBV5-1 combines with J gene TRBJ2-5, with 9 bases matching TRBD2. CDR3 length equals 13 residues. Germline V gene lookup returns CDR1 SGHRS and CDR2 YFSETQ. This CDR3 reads CASSLAGAETQYF. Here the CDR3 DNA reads TGTGCCAGCAGCTTAGCGGGGGCAGAGACCCAGTACTTC.

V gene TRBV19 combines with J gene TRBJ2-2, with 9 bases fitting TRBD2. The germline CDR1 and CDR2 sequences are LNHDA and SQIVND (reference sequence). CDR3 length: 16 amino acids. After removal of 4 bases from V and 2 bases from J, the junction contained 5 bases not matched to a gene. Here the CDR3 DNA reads TGTGCCAGTAGTAGAGCTAGCGGGAAAAACACCGGGGAGCTGTTTTTT. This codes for CASSRASGKNTGELFF.

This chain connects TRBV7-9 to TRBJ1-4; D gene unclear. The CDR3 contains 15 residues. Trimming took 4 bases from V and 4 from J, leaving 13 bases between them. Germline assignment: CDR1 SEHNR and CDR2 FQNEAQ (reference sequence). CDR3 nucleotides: TGTGCCAGCAGCTCGGGGATTCAGATTAATGAAAAACTGTTTTTT. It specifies CASSSGIQINEKLFF.

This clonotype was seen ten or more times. The CDR3 DNA is TGTGCCAGCAGCTTAGACTCCGGGACCGCCTTCGGCTACACCTTC. It is translated as CASSLDSGTAFGYTF. This chain joins TRBV11-3 and TRBJ1-2; D perhaps matches TRBD1 (5 bases). The CDR3 is made up of 15 amino acids. The V gene lost 0 bases and the J gene lost 8 bases, with 16 bases spanning the gap. CDR1 SGHNT and CDR2 YENEEA come from the germline V gene.

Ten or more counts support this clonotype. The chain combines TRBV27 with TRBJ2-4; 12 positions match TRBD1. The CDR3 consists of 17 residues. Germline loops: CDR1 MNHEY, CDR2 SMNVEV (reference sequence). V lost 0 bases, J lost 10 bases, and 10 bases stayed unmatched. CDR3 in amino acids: CASSLSPGQGARGIQYF. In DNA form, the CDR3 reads TGTGCCAGCAGTTTATCGCCGGGACAGGGGGCGCGGGGGATTCAGTACTTC.

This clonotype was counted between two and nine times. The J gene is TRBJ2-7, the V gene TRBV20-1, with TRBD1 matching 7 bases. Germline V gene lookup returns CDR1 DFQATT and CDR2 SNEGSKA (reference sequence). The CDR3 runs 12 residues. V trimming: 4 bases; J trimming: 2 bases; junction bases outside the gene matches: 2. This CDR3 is CSANRGPYEQYF. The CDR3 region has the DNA TGCAGTGCTAACAGGGGTCCCTACGAGCAGTACTTC.

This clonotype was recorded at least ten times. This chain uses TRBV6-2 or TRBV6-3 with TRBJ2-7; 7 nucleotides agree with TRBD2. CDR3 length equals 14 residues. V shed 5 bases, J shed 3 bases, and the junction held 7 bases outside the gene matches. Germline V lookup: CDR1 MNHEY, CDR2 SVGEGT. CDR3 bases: TGTGCCAGCAGTACCCTTGGCGGGAGCTACGAGCAGTACTTC. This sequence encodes CASSTLGGSYEQYF.